This T cell receptor (beta chain) was captured in a study of T cell repertoires in cytomegalovirus infection. Study overall: The study used recently identified HLA-C-restricted and well-studied HLA-B-restricted CMV epitopes. CMV infection and matching HLA type were both indicated by public TCR beta signatures.

Germline CDR1 reads SGHTA; CDR2 reads FQGNSA. This CDR3 contains 13 residues. V was clipped by 0 bases and J by 8 bases, with 7 bases between them. TCRdb independently ran MiXCR on the reads; one entry per CDR3 protein. The sample includes 200,000 to 250,000 distinct CDR3 sequences, less than 50% seen only once; the top ten take 55% to 70%. A note on this clonotype: The antigen is unknown.

Broader study findings: Pooled public TCR beta family frequency picked out CMV carriers with the relevant HLA. The ex vivo response showed dominance by HLA-C-restricted CMV-specific TCR beta clonotypes.

The clonotype was recovered from a human donor in good health (CMV status not recorded). Some clones in this sample may be carry-over from other donors' samples. This chain uses TRBV7-2 with TRBJ2-2, with unresolved D. The sample here was CD8+ T cells from cultured PBMCs, taken from culture after CMV antigen stimulation. CDR3 amino acids: CASSLAYHGELFF. For the CDR3, the DNA is TGTGCCAGCAGCTTAGCTTACCATGGGGAGCTGTTTTTT. Using reference TRBV7-2 and TRBJ2-2 for the parts outside the CDR3, the full variable domain is GAGVSQSPSNKVTEKGKDVELRCDPISGHTALYWYRQSLGQGLEFLIYFQGNSAPDKSGLPSDRFSAERTGGSVSTLTIQRTQQEDSAVYLCASSLAYHGELFFGEGSRLTVL.